The 18 T cell receptor beta chains given below trace back to one sample, sequenced in a study of monozygotic twins with inflammatory bowel disease. With the 5' RACE reads reprocessed, TCRdb shows one record per CDR3 protein and no DNA. This repertoire includes around 140,000 distinct CDR3 sequences. Sequenced sample: blood. Receptor source: a human donor with ulcerative colitis or Crohn's disease, or a healthy co-twin of an affected twin (not recorded which).

The chain couples TRBV20-1 to TRBJ2-6; TCRdb's D call, TRBD2, is unchecked because there is no DNA. The germline CDR1 and CDR2 sequences are DFQATT and SNEGSKA (reference sequence). There are 15 residues in the CDR3. CDR3 region: CSATSRGGGANVLTF.

The chain carries TRBV28 and TRBJ2-3; the D gene TCRdb calls, TRBD1, cannot be checked with no DNA. This CDR3 comprises 14 residues. Germline V gene data show CDR1 as MDHEN and CDR2 as SYDVKM. The CDR3 loop is CASSLPGGPDTQYF.

The chain joins TRBV4-3 to TRBJ2-1; TCRdb selects TRBD2, and the lack of DNA leaves this call unchecked. The germline V gene has CDR1 LGHNA and CDR2 YSLEER. The length of the CDR3 is 15 residues. The CDR3 loop is CASSQGGTSYNEQFF.

This CDR3 reads CASRQGWGGSGTDTQYF. V and J are TRBV7-3 and TRBJ2-3; the TRBD1 assignment by TCRdb is unverifiable without DNA. Germline lookup yields CDR1 SGHTA and CDR2 FQGTGA. This CDR3 has 17 amino acids.

The V call is TRBV11-2, the J call TRBJ2-7; as DNA is missing, the TRBD2 call by TCRdb cannot be tested. CDR3 length: 16 amino acids. Germline loops: CDR1 SGHAT, CDR2 FQNNGV. The CDR3 sequence: CASSLDLAGIAYEQYF. Based on the CDR3 plus reference TRBV11-2 and TRBJ2-7, the full variable domain is EAGVAQSPRYKIIEKRQSVAFWCNPISGHATLYWYQQILGQGPKLLIQFQNNGVVDDSQLPKDRFSAERLKGVDSTLKIQPAKLEDSAVYLCASSLDLAGIAYEQYFGPGTRLTVT.

This chain links TRBV5-1 with TRBJ2-7; checking the TCRdb D call of TRBD2 is not possible without DNA. The CDR3 loop spans 16 amino acids. CDR1 is SGHRS and CDR2 is YFSETQ in the germline V gene. CDR3 region: CASSVVSGGSSYEQYF.

The chain combines TRBV6-1 with TRBJ1-2; the D call from TCRdb, TRBD1, cannot be confirmed without DNA. The CDR3 runs 14 residues. CDR1 and CDR2 from the germline V gene are MNHNS and SASEGT. The CDR3 region is CASRGQGPLYGYTF.

J is TRBJ2-3 and V is TRBV9; the D gene TCRdb calls, TRBD1, cannot be checked with no DNA. The CDR3 is 14 amino acids. Germline V gene data show CDR1 as SGDLS and CDR2 as YYNGEE. CDR3 amino acids: CASSVDRSTDTQYF.

This chain uses TRBV6-5 with TRBJ2-3; TCRdb returns TRBD1, unconfirmable since there is no DNA. Germline loops: CDR1 MNHEY, CDR2 SVGAGI. CDR3 size: 15 residues. CDR3 sequence reads: CASSLGRRTTDTQYF.

The chain uses TRBV5-1 and TRBJ2-7. Germline CDR1 and CDR2: SGHRS and YFSETQ. The CDR3 extends over 14 amino acids. CDR3 sequence: CASSLDSSAYEQYF.

The chain recombines TRBV20-1 with TRBJ1-5; TCRdb reports TRBD1, a call that lacks DNA to check it against. In germline, CDR1 is DFQATT, CDR2 SNEGSKA (reference sequence). The CDR3 length is 15 residues. The CDR3 reads CSASRQGSEGWPQHF.

This chain links TRBV4-3 with TRBJ2-6. This CDR3 is built from 16 residues. Germline CDR1 LGHNA, CDR2 YSLEER. CDR3 residues: CASSQDHLTGANVLTF.

The chain has TRBV9 and TRBJ2-1. The CDR3 extends over 12 amino acids. Germline V gene lookup returns CDR1 SGDLS and CDR2 YYNGEE. The CDR3 here is CASSLTLNEQFF.

The chain is built from TRBV12-3 or TRBV12-4 and TRBJ1-5; there is no DNA to check the TCRdb D call of TRBD1. The length of the CDR3 is 15 residues. CDR3 sequence: CASSLTGAVAQPQHF.

The chain carries TRBV5-5 and TRBJ1-2; there is no DNA to check the TCRdb D call of TRBD1. This CDR3 spans 13 amino acids. Per the germline V gene, CDR1 is SGHKS and CDR2 is YYEKEE (reference sequence). The CDR3 loop is CASTRDPNYGYTF.

V gene TRBV18 combines with J gene TRBJ2-7; TCRdb outputs TRBD1, but without DNA this stays unchecked. Germline lookup yields CDR1 KGHSH and CDR2 LQKENI. This CDR3 is 15 amino acids long. This chain's CDR3 is CASSPGTGRAYEQYF.

The chain uses TRBV12-3 or TRBV12-4 and TRBJ2-4; as DNA is missing, the TRBD1 call by TCRdb cannot be tested. This CDR3 has 15 residues. The CDR3: CASSLRTGGKNIQYF.

The chain employs TRBV7-2 and TRBJ1-2; the D call from TCRdb, TRBD1, cannot be confirmed without DNA. CDR3 size: 15 residues. The germline V gene has CDR1 SGHTA and CDR2 FQGNSA. This chain's CDR3 is CASSLDLRGDYGYTF. Combining the CDR3 with reference TRBV7-2 and TRBJ1-2 gives the whole variable domain GAGVSQSPSNKVTEKGKDVELRCDPISGHTALYWYRQSLGQGLEFLIYFQGNSAPDKSGLPSDRFSAERTGGSVSTLTIQRTQQEDSAVYLCASSLDLRGDYGYTFGSGTRLTVV.